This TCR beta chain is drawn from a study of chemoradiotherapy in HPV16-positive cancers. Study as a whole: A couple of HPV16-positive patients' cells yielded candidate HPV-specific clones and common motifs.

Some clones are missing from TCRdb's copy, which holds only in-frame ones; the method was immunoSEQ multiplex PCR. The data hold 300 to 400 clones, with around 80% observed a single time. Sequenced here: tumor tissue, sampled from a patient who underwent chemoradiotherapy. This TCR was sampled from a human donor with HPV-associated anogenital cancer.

Here the CDR3 DNA reads TGTGCCAGCAGGAAACAGGGGGCTTCACCCCTCCACTTT. As protein: CASRKQGASPLHF. The V gene is TRBV6-5, the J gene TRBJ1-6; 9 nucleotides line up with TRBD1. Germline lookup yields CDR1 MNHEY and CDR2 SVGAGI. This CDR3 has 13 amino acids. V was pared by 6 bases and J by 9 bases, with 3 bases of the junction left unmatched.